This T cell receptor (beta chain) was identified in a study of blood T cell repertoires in COVID-19. In germline, CDR1 is MNHEY, CDR2 SVGEGT. There are 12 residues in the CDR3. Details on this clone: Sequence at one end of the junction differs from germline and may be a read error.

Measured with immunoSEQ multiplex PCR; TCRdb has only the in-frame clones, and not every one. The profile shows around 99,000 clones, around 79% of them singletons. This TCR came from an elderly woman with active or convalescent COVID-19. Sequencing used peripheral blood. V usage is TRBV6-2 or TRBV6-3 and J usage is TRBJ2-1, with a weak D call TRBD2 (6 bases). CDR3 DNA: TGTGCCAGCAATTACCCGGGGGATGAGCAGTTCTTC. Its translation is CASNYPGDEQFF.